These 14 T cell receptor beta chains originate from one sample sequenced in a study of early T cells in non-severe SARS-CoV-2 infection. TCRdb independently ran MiXCR on the 5' RACE reads; one entry per CDR3 protein. The repertoire holds 55,000 to 75,000 distinct CDR3 sequences, with approximately 10% as singletons. The sequenced sample consisted of whole blood. The source of these receptors is an adult who was a healthcare worker with PCR-confirmed SARS-CoV-2 infection or an uninfected control (not recorded which).

The chain combines TRBV5-5 with TRBJ1-2; D call uncertain. The germline V gene encodes CDR1 SGHKS and CDR2 YYEKEE (reference sequence). This CDR3 contains 13 residues. V was clipped by 4 bases and J by 7 bases, with 14 bases between them. The CDR3 DNA reads as TGTGCCAGCAGCCACCGGGTCAATCGTGGCTACACCTTC. This gives the protein CASSHRVNRGYTF. Looking up the rest from reference TRBV5-5 and TRBJ1-2 gives the full variable domain: DAGVTQSPTHLIKTRGQQVTLRCSPISGHKSVSWYQQVLGQGPQFIFQYYEKEERGRGNFPDRFSARQFPNYSSELNVNALLLGDSALYLCASSHRVNRGYTFGSGTRLTVV.

V usage is TRBV11-1 and J usage is TRBJ2-3; D perhaps matches TRBD2 (6 bases). V was pared by 5 bases and J by 4 bases, with 13 bases between. The CDR3 totals 14 residues. The V gene's germline CDR1 is SGHAT and CDR2 FQDESV (reference sequence). CDR3 DNA: TGTGCCAGCAGCATACGCGGGGTTGCAGATACGCAGTATTTT. This gives the protein CASSIRGVADTQYF.

The chain recombines TRBV7-3 with TRBJ2-2; TRBD2 agrees at 12 bases. Trimming at V came to 4 bases and at J to 7 bases, leaving 7 bases not matched to a gene. The CDR3 is 16 amino acids. Germline CDR1 reads SGHTA; CDR2 reads FQGTGA. CDR3 bases: TGTGCCAGCAGCTCCCGACTAGCGGGGGTGGGCGGGGAGCTGTTTTTT. This translates into CASSSRLAGVGGELFF.

This clonotype has at least ten counts. The chain uses TRBV10-3 and TRBJ1-1, with D possibly TRBD1 on 5 matching bases. Germline V CDR1 and CDR2: ENHRY, SYGVKD. The CDR3 runs to 16 residues. V was clipped by 6 bases and J by 11 bases, with 28 bases between them. The CDR3 DNA is TGTGCCATCAGCGGGACCCGGGCCTCCGTGGCCCGAGCGGCTTTCTTT. Protein product: CAISGTRASVARAAFF.

This clonotype was seen at least ten times. The rearrangement joins TRBV20-1 to TRBJ1-2; unclear D gene. Germline V gives CDR1 DFQATT, CDR2 SNEGSKA (reference sequence). The CDR3 extends over 12 amino acids. The germline V and J ends were trimmed by 5 bases and 0 bases, with 7 bases remaining between them. CDR3 DNA sequence: TGCAGTGCTTTTGACACTAACTATGGCTACACCTTC. Protein sequence: CSAFDTNYGYTF.

Remarks on this clonotype: Given a much more abundant clone one base away, this may be a read error. This chain uses TRBV28 with TRBJ2-1; D uncertain. There are 15 residues in the CDR3. Germline V CDR1 and CDR2: MDHEN, SYDVKM. Between the trimmed V and J ends, which lost 4 bases and 4 bases, there was a span of 14 bases. Written as DNA, the CDR3 is TGTGCCAGCAGTTCCCCGGATATGGGGTACAATGAGCAGTTCTTC. Its translation is CASSSPDMGYNEQFF.

This clonotype was picked up a small number of times. CDR3: CSVVTLSGNTIYF. The CDR3 nucleotides read TGCAGCGTTGTGACGCTTTCTGGAAACACCATATATTTT. V is TRBV29-1 and J is TRBJ1-3; D unresolved. The length of the CDR3 is 13 residues. The germline gives CDR1 SQVTM, CDR2 ANQGSEA. Trimming shortened V by 4 bases and J by 1 base, and 8 bases separated the two germline ends.

This clonotype was found many times. This chain uses TRBV14 with TRBJ1-3; 7 bases are shared with TRBD1. The V segment lost 1 base and the J segment 3 bases; nucleotides outside the gene matches: 3. This CDR3 is built from 15 residues. Germline CDR1 reads SGHDN; CDR2 reads FVKESK. In DNA form, the CDR3 reads TGTGCCAGCAGCCAAGGAGGGGGCTATGGAAACACCATATATTTT. Translated: CASSQGGGYGNTIYF.

This clonotype was counted at least ten times. The V call is TRBV2, the J call TRBJ1-2, with D possibly matching TRBD1 (6 bases). Germline CDR1 is SNHLY and CDR2 is FYNNEI. Trimming pared 9 bases from V and 0 bases from J, leaving 14 bases between. CDR3 length: 14 residues. The CDR3 protein is CARGGPFSNYGYTF. The CDR3 DNA follows: TGTGCCAGAGGGGGTCCCTTTTCTAACTATGGCTACACCTTC.

This chain links TRBV20-1 with TRBJ2-3; 10 nucleotides match TRBD2. The CDR3 contains 15 residues. Unmatched junction bases numbered 12, after V lost 2 bases and J lost 10 bases. Germline lookup yields CDR1 DFQATT and CDR2 SNEGSKA (reference sequence). The CDR3, as DNA: TGCAGTGCTAGATCTAGCGGGGGACCGACGAGGGCGCAGTATTTT. It encodes CSARSSGGPTRAQYF.

This clonotype was recorded a few times. J is TRBJ2-2 and V is TRBV6-6; D might be TRBD2 (5 bases). Trimming shortened V by 6 bases and J by 0 bases, and 11 bases separated the two germline ends. CDR3 length equals 15 residues. Germline lookup yields CDR1 MNHNY and CDR2 SVGAGI (reference sequence). The CDR3 spells CASSLRLPNTGELFF. The CDR3, as DNA: TGTGCCAGCAGCCTACGACTACCGAACACCGGGGAGCTGTTTTTT.

This clonotype was found a few times. The chain is built from TRBV27 and TRBJ2-2, with 7 bases identical to TRBD2. V lost 0 bases and J lost 5; bases outside the gene matches: 15. There are 19 residues in the CDR3. Germline V gene data show CDR1 as MNHEY and CDR2 as SMNVEV (reference sequence). The CDR3 coding sequence is TGTGCCAGCAGTTTATCGAGACAGTGGTCAGTGCGGGGGACCGGGGAGCTGTTTTTT. Its translation is CASSLSRQWSVRGTGELFF.

This clonotype occurred many times. The rearrangement uses TRBV7-9 and TRBJ2-1; 11 bases match TRBD2. V shed 2 bases, J shed 4 bases, and the junction held 7 bases outside the gene matches. There are 17 residues in the CDR3. Germline values: CDR1 SEHNR, CDR2 FQNEAQ (reference sequence). The CDR3 reads CASSLTSGGLDYNEQFF. The CDR3 DNA reads TGTGCCAGCAGCTTAACTAGCGGGGGTCTTGATTACAATGAGCAGTTCTTC. The variable domain in full, with the rest retrieved from reference TRBV7-9 and TRBJ2-1, is DTGVSQNPRHKITKRGQNVTFRCDPISEHNRLYWYRQTLGQGPEFLTYFQNEAQLEKSRLLSDRFSAERPKGSFSTLEIQRTEQGDSAMYLCASSLTSGGLDYNEQFFGPGTRLTVL.

The chain combines TRBV5-4 with TRBJ1-2; D might be TRBD1 (6 bases). The germline V gene encodes CDR1 SGHNT and CDR2 YYREEE (reference sequence). The CDR3 runs 16 residues. V was pared by 3 bases and J by 6 bases, with 21 bases between. The CDR3 here is CASSSRDTVGRDGYTF. CDR3 bases: TGTGCCAGCAGCTCCCGGGACACGGTAGGCAGGGATGGCTACACCTTC.